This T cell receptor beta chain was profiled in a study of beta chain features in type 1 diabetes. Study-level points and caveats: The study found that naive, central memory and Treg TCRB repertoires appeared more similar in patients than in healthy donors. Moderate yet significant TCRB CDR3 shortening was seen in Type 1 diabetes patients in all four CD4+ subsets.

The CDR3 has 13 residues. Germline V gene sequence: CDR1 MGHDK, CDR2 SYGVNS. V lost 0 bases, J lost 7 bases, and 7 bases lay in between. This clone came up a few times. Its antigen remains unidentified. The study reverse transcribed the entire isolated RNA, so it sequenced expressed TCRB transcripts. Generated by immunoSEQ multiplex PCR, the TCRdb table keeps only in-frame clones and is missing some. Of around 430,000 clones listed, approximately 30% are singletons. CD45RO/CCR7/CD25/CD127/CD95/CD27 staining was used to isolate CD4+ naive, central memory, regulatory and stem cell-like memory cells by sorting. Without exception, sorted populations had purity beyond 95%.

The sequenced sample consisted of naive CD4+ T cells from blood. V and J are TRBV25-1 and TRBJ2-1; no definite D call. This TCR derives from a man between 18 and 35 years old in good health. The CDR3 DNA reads TGTGCCAGCAGTGAATACCCCCCAAATGAGCAGTTCTTC. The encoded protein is CASSEYPPNEQFF.